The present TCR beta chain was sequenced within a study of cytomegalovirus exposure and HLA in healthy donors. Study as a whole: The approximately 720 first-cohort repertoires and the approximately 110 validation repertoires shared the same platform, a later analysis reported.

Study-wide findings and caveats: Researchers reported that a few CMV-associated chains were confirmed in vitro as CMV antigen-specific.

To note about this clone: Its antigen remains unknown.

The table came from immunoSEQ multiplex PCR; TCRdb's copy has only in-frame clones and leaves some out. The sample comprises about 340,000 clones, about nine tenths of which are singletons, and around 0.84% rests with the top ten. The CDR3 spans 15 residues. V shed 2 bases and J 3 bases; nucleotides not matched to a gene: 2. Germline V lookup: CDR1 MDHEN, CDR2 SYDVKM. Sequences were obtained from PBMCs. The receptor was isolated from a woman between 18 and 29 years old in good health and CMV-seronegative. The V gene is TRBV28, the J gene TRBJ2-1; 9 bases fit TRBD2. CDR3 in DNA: TGTGCCAGCAGTTTAGGCGGGAGGGTCTACAATGAGCAGTTCTTC. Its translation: CASSLGGRVYNEQFF. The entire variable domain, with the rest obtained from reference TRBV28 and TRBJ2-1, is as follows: DVKVTQSSRYLVKRTGEKVFLECVQDMDHENMFWYRQDPGLGLRLIYFSYDVKMKEKGDIPEGYSVSREKKERFSLILESASTNQTSMYLCASSLGGRVYNEQFFGPGTRLTVL.